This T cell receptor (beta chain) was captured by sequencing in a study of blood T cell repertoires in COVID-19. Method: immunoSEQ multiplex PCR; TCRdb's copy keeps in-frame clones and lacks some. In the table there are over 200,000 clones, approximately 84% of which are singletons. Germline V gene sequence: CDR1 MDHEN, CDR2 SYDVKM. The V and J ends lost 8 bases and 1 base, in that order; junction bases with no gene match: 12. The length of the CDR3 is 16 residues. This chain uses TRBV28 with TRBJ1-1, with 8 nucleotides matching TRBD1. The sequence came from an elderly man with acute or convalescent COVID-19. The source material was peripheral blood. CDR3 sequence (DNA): TGTGCCAGCGGGTTATCGACAGGGGCTGAGAACACTGAAGCTTTCTTT. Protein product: CASGLSTGAENTEAFF.